Following are 25 T cell receptor beta chains from one sample sequenced in a study of technical replicates of blood from several donors. Sequencing was performed with immunoSEQ multiplex PCR; in TCRdb, only in-frame clones are kept and a portion is missing. The repertoire consists of about 88,000 clones, with just under 95% occurring once and the leading ten covering under 0.3%. The sample comprised T cells isolated from PBMCs. The receptors were sampled from a human donor in good health.

The chain recombines TRBV10-2 with TRBJ1-5; no clear D gene. CDR1 is WSHSY and CDR2 is SAAADI in the germline V gene. V was shortened by 3 bases and J by 4 bases, with 10 bases between the two germline ends. This CDR3 comprises 14 residues. The CDR3 protein is CASSDKSKNQPQHF. The DNA of the CDR3 is TGCGCCAGCAGTGATAAGAGTAAAAATCAGCCCCAGCATTTT.

This chain joins TRBV7-9 and TRBJ2-3, with a weak D call TRBD1 (6 bases). The V gene's germline CDR1 is SEHNR and CDR2 FQNEAQ (reference sequence). CDR3 length equals 15 residues. Trimming pared 1 base from V and 8 bases from J, leaving 16 bases between. Here the CDR3 reads CASSLVSSLGGTQYF. The CDR3 DNA reads as TGTGCCAGCAGCTTAGTATCGAGTCTAGGGGGTACGCAGTATTTT.

The chain links TRBV28 to TRBJ1-2, with 12 bases identical to TRBD1. Germline V gives CDR1 MDHEN, CDR2 SYDVKM. The CDR3 covers 14 residues. The junction had 3 bases not matched to a gene; V was cut back by 2 bases and J by 8 bases. The CDR3 DNA follows: TGTGCCAGCAGTTTAGGAGGGACAGGGGGCGGCTACACCTTC. As protein: CASSLGGTGGGYTF.

The chain recombines TRBV30 with TRBJ1-6; the D is unclear. Germline lookup yields CDR1 GTSNPN and CDR2 SVGIG (reference sequence). The germline V and J ends were trimmed by 1 base and 8 bases, with 9 bases remaining between them. The CDR3 is 13 amino acids. The CDR3 coding sequence is TGTGCCTGGAGTGGTTCTGGCCATTCACCCCTCCACTTT. Encoded protein: CAWSGSGHSPLHF.

The CDR3 loop reads CASSLGASAHNEQFF. As DNA, the CDR3 is TGTGCCAGCAGTTTAGGGGCTAGCGCCCACAATGAGCAGTTCTTC. The rearrangement uses TRBV28 and TRBJ2-1; maybe TRBD2 (6 bases). The germline V and J ends were trimmed by 2 bases and 5 bases, with 13 bases remaining between them. The CDR3 is 15 residues long. Germline V CDR1 and CDR2: MDHEN, SYDVKM.

The CDR3 spells CASSLGRTSGLTGETQYF. The CDR3, as DNA: TGTGCCAGCAGCTTAGGTCGGACTAGCGGGCTTACGGGAGAGACCCAGTACTTC. This sequence joins TRBV7-8 and TRBJ2-5, with 11 bases identical to TRBD2. Losses at the gene ends were 1 base for V and 4 bases for J; bases not matched to a gene: 11. This CDR3 has 18 amino acids. CDR1 is SGHVS and CDR2 is FQNEAQ in the germline V gene. Together with reference TRBV7-8 and TRBJ2-5, the CDR3 gives the full variable domain: GAGVSQSPRYKVAKRGQDVALRCDPISGHVSLFWYQQALGQGPEFLTYFQNEAQLDKSGLPSDRFFAERPEGSVSTLKIQRTQQEDSAVYLCASSLGRTSGLTGETQYFGPGTRLLVL.

The CDR3 loop reads CASTPGEDGRKNIQYF. The CDR3 nucleotides read TGTGCCAGTACCCCGGGGGAGGATGGGCGAAAGAACATTCAGTACTTC. V is TRBV19 and J is TRBJ2-4, with D maybe TRBD2 (6 bases). This CDR3 is built from 16 residues. Germline lookup yields CDR1 LNHDA and CDR2 SQIVND (reference sequence). V lost 7 bases and J lost 7, with 23 bases in between.

This sequence joins TRBV5-4 and TRBJ2-7; the D gene is possibly TRBD2 (6 bases). V lost 7 bases to trimming and J lost 3 bases, with 11 bases between them. Looked up from germline, CDR1 is SGHNT and CDR2 is YYREEE (reference sequence). This CDR3 has 12 amino acids. In DNA form, the CDR3 reads TGTGCCAGCTCGTGGCGGGGCTACGAGCAGTACTTC. Protein product: CASSWRGYEQYF. The full variable domain, its missing parts supplied by reference TRBV5-4 and TRBJ2-7, is ETGVTQSPTHLIKTRGQQVTLRCSSQSGHNTVSWYQQALGQGPQFIFQYYREEENGRGNFPPRFSGLQFPNYSSELNVNALELDDSALYLCASSWRGYEQYFGPGTRLTVT.

The rearrangement links TRBV2 to TRBJ1-2; D is ambiguous. There are 16 residues in the CDR3. Deletions cut 5 bases from V and 4 bases from J, with 20 bases between. The V gene's germline CDR1 is SNHLY and CDR2 FYNNEI. CDR3: CASSPSLTLEGYGYTF. The DNA for the CDR3 is TGTGCCAGCAGTCCTTCCCTTACTCTCGAGGGCTATGGCTACACCTTC.

This CDR3 is CASSPYVLTGPESPPNTEAFF. CDR3 nucleotides: TGTGCCAGCTCACCTTATGTTTTAACAGGACCCGAAAGTCCACCGAACACTGAAGCTTTCTTT. V and J are TRBV18 and TRBJ1-1; D is possibly TRBD1 (5 bases). This CDR3 spans 21 amino acids. V was pared by 3 bases and J by 1 base, with 30 bases between. Germline values: CDR1 KGHSH, CDR2 LQKENI.

V usage is TRBV27 and J usage is TRBJ2-3; possible D gene TRBD1, 6 bases. There are 16 residues in the CDR3. CDR1 is MNHEY, CDR2 SMNVEV, per germline (reference sequence). V was cut by 5 bases and J by 5 bases, with 20 bases left in between. This CDR3 reads CASSGRDTLWGDTQYF. The CDR3, as DNA: TGTGCCAGCAGTGGACGGGACACACTCTGGGGAGATACGCAGTATTTT.

This chain uses TRBV10-3 with TRBJ2-3; 10 bases map to TRBD2. The germline V gene has CDR1 ENHRY and CDR2 SYGVKD. The CDR3 is made up of 15 amino acids. V gave up 6 bases and J gave up 6 bases; unmatched junction bases: 9. The CDR3, as DNA: TGTGCCATCAGGTCCGGGACTAGCGCTGGGGATACGCAGTATTTT. This translates into CAIRSGTSAGDTQYF.

The chain couples TRBV20-1 to TRBJ2-7, with no clear D. The CDR3 has 10 residues. CDR1 is DFQATT, CDR2 SNEGSKA, per germline (reference sequence). Trimming pared 8 bases from V and 6 bases from J, leaving 11 bases between. The CDR3 here is CSFMGLEQYF. CDR3 DNA sequence: TGCAGTTTTATGGGCCTCGAGCAGTACTTC.

This chain joins TRBV28 and TRBJ2-7; D possibly corresponds to TRBD2 (6 bases). This CDR3 comprises 14 residues. V dropped 5 bases and J dropped 1 base, with 12 bases sitting between them. Per the germline V gene, CDR1 is MDHEN and CDR2 is SYDVKM. The DNA of the CDR3 is TGTGCCAGCAGTGTAGCGGAGCTATCCTACGAGCAGTACTTC. The encoded protein is CASSVAELSYEQYF.

The chain employs TRBV6-5 and TRBJ2-7; TRBD1 aligns across 8 bases. Germline CDR1 and CDR2: MNHEY and SVGAGI. The CDR3 has 16 amino acids. J was trimmed by 7 bases and V by 0 bases; bases with no gene match: 11. Here the CDR3 DNA reads TGTGCCAGCAGTTACTCCGGGACAGGTGGAGGTTATGAGCAGTACTTC. The encoded protein is CASSYSGTGGGYEQYF.

Here the CDR3 reads CAGGGSGNTIYF. Here the CDR3 DNA reads TGTGCCGGGGGGGGCTCTGGAAACACCATATATTTT. V gene TRBV30 combines with J gene TRBJ1-3; D is possibly TRBD1 (5 bases). This CDR3 is built from 12 residues. V was cut by 8 bases and J by 0 bases, with 8 bases left in between. Germline loops: CDR1 GTSNPN, CDR2 SVGIG (reference sequence).

The V gene is TRBV7-9, the J gene TRBJ2-1, with 12 nucleotides matching TRBD2. This CDR3 has 14 residues. The V gene end was trimmed by 4 bases and the J gene end by 5 bases; junction bases not matched to a gene: 0. Germline V gives CDR1 SEHNR, CDR2 FQNEAQ (reference sequence). DNA for the CDR3: TGTGCCAGCAGCTGGACTAGCGGGGACAATGAGCAGTTCTTC. It codes for CASSWTSGDNEQFF.

The gene calls are TRBV28 and TRBJ1-1; D not resolved. Germline CDR1 MDHEN, CDR2 SYDVKM. The CDR3 runs to 15 residues. V lost 7 bases and J lost 4, with 19 bases in between. As DNA, the CDR3 is TGTGCCAGCACCCGACCCGGGAGGAAGGGCACTGAAGCTTTCTTT. Amino acids: CASTRPGRKGTEAFF.

CDR3 in amino acids: CASSPGAAQYNEQFF. Here the CDR3 DNA reads TGTGCCAGCAGCCCTGGAGCGGCCCAATACAATGAGCAGTTCTTC. The gene calls are TRBV9 and TRBJ2-1, with D tentatively TRBD2 (5 bases). The CDR3 consists of 15 residues. V was trimmed by 4 bases and J by 4 bases, leaving 15 bases between them. CDR1 and CDR2 (germline): SGDLS, YYNGEE.

V usage is TRBV10-3 and J usage is TRBJ2-5; 13 nucleotides match TRBD2. The V gene end was trimmed by 6 bases and the J gene end by 3 bases; junction bases not matched to a gene: 4. The CDR3 extends over 15 amino acids. Germline lookup yields CDR1 ENHRY and CDR2 SYGVKD. Here the CDR3 DNA reads TGTGCCATCAGGCGCGGGACTAGCGGGGAAGAGACCCAGTACTTC. This codes for CAIRRGTSGEETQYF.

This chain links TRBV9 with TRBJ1-1; D is unclear. Germline V gene lookup returns CDR1 SGDLS and CDR2 YYNGEE. Trimming left V 0 bases short and J 2 bases short, with 8 bases between. The CDR3 is 14 amino acids. CDR3 bases: TGTGCCAGCAGCGTAGGCCCAGATAACACTGAAGCTTTCTTT. Amino acid sequence: CASSVGPDNTEAFF.

This clone was seen a single time. The V and J genes are TRBV18 and TRBJ1-4; the D is unclear. This CDR3 has 14 residues. Trimming cost V 2 bases and J 7 bases, with 11 bases left between them. Germline V CDR1 and CDR2: KGHSH, LQKENI. In DNA form, the CDR3 reads TGTGCCAGCTCACCAACGGCGGAGGGTGAAAAACTGTTTTTT. Translated: CASSPTAEGEKLFF.

The rearrangement links TRBV19 to TRBJ2-1; 9 bases match TRBD1. This CDR3 region has 15 residues. Germline V gives CDR1 LNHDA, CDR2 SQIVND (reference sequence). Trimming cost V 10 bases and J 4 bases; bases outside gene matches: 11. The chain's CDR3 is CATRGRDRVYNEQFF. DNA for the CDR3: TGTGCCACCCGAGGTCGGGACAGGGTATACAATGAGCAGTTCTTC.

The rearrangement links TRBV5-4 to TRBJ2-7, with TRBD2 matching over 7 bases. Germline lookup yields CDR1 SGHNT and CDR2 YYREEE (reference sequence). The length of the CDR3 is 15 residues. With 1 base clipped from V and 2 bases from J, the junction kept 6 bases outside the gene matches. The CDR3 loop reads CASSLFGGRAYEQYF. The CDR3 nucleotides are TGTGCCAGCAGCTTGTTTGGCGGGAGAGCCTACGAGCAGTACTTC.

V gene TRBV18 combines with J gene TRBJ2-3, with 14 bases matching TRBD2. This CDR3 has 17 residues. CDR1 and CDR2 from the germline V gene are KGHSH and LQKENI. After removal of 2 bases from V and 6 bases from J, the junction contained 7 bases not matched to a gene. DNA of the CDR3: TGTGCCAGCTCACCAAGGACTAGCGGGGGGATAAAGGATACGCAGTATTTT. Its translation: CASSPRTSGGIKDTQYF. Complete variable domain (other parts from reference TRBV18 and TRBJ2-3): NAGVMQNPRHLVRRRGQEARLRCSPMKGHSHVYWYRQLPEEGLKFMVYLQKENIIDESGMPKERFSAEFPKEGPSILRIQQVVRGDSAAYFCASSPRTSGGIKDTQYFGPGTRLTVL.